This record concerns one T cell receptor beta chain sequence. Its antigen remains unidentified. Qualities for individual bases were not recorded, and no much larger clone is one base off. This sample stems from a study of blood T cell repertoires in COVID-19 (dated by TCRdb to the early 2020s). With respect to the entire study: Collaborator samples came from the United States, Italy and Spain and covered acute and convalescent phases of COVID-19. A de-identified subject ID, COVID-19 status, age in years and sex were almost always included in the sample metadata. The repertoires were made available in a free public database intended to serve as a resource for research on the immune response to SARS-CoV-2. Where HLA class I and class II types were available, the types were taken from metadata supplied by the sample provider, not from assay-based typing. Deeply sampled blood TCRbeta repertoires from subjects exposed to, actively infected with, or recovered from COVID-19 were included in the dataset. The material from the prospective study consisted of cDNA or gDNA derived from T cells, B-cell-depleted T cells, or PBMCs. The samples were drawn from the first 160 participants of the ongoing ImmuneRACE study and from roughly 1,300 subjects provided by 6 global collaborators.

Broader findings and caveats from the paper: Clinical and demographic metadata were provided uncurated, with the amount varying by source and participant.

In Seattle, one collaborating source enrolled patients while the infection was active and tracked those patients longitudinally over the course of disease. The collaborating institutions used their own protocols to collect whole blood in K2EDTA tubes. For TCRbeta analysis, collaborators shipped samples in one of three forms: frozen whole blood, isolated PBMCs, or DNA extracted from either of those sample types. The V and J ends are trimmed by 2 bases and 0 bases, leaving 8 bases between them. The CDR3 spans 14 residues, from the cysteine through the phenylalanine. Only the CDR3 DNA is retained, 42 bases long and in frame from the first base. From a lookup of the germline V gene, CDR1 and CDR2 are MNHEY and SVGEGT. The immunoSEQ Assay, a bias-controlled multiplex PCR, was used to amplify TCRbeta CDR3 regions from genomic DNA. The paper's data handling went like this. The number of nucleated cells in each sample was estimated by amplification of reference gene primers within the assay. To quantify the absolute abundance of each unique TCRbeta CDR3 rearrangement, sequence reads were collapsed and filtered. For each sample, productive Simpson clonality was calculated by taking the square root of Simpson's diversity index across productive rearrangements. TCRdb stores this immuneACCESS table with in-frame sequences only. Part of the clones is absent; in the studies checked, under half of the shortfall reflects unresolved V genes, and no reason is known for the rest. From that table come the V and J calls and clone size; the DNA was used to work out D and trimming. Present in this sample are roughly 30,000 clones, about 92% of which were seen just once. The leading ten clones occupy 0.83% of the sample.

Specimen: peripheral blood. The receptor's source is a woman between 65 and 79 years old with COVID-19, enrolled during active disease. The chain is made from TRBV6-2 or TRBV6-3 and TRBJ2-7; no D gene can be assigned with confidence. The base sequence is TGTGCCAGCAGTTACGGCAGAAGCTCCTACGAGCAGTACTTC. It specifies CASSYGRSSYEQYF.